Shown below are 6 T cell receptor beta chains from a single sample sequenced in a study of human T cells and chemical hapten exposure. This sample's time point: pre-sensitization, week 0. The treatment: therapeutic diphenylcyclopropenone sensitization with weekly scalp DPC. MiXCR, run by TCRdb on the RACE reads, gives a single entry per CDR3 protein. The sample has more than 250,000 distinct CDR3 sequences, approximately 8.6% seen once; the top ten hold 2% to 3%. The sample here was whole blood, taken in connection with sensitization to the hapten diphenylcyclopropenone (DPC). These receptors were taken from a woman in her 40s with alopecia areata. Some clones in this sample may be carry-over from other donors' samples.

This clonotype was detected ten times or more. The rearrangement joins TRBV7-9 to TRBJ2-2; 13 nucleotides align to TRBD2. CDR1 and CDR2 (germline): SEHNR, FQNEAQ (reference sequence). J lost 4 bases, V lost 5 bases, and 13 bases had no gene match. The length of the CDR3 is 19 residues. CDR3 sequence reads: CASSPRLAGGSSATGELFF. The CDR3 nucleotides read TGTGCCAGCAGCCCTCGACTAGCGGGAGGTTCTTCGGCCACCGGGGAGCTGTTTTTT. The full variable domain, with the rest looked up from reference TRBV7-9 and TRBJ2-2, is DTGVSQNPRHKITKRGQNVTFRCDPISEHNRLYWYRQTLGQGPEFLTYFQNEAQLEKSRLLSDRFSAERPKGSFSTLEIQRTEQGDSAMYLCASSPRLAGGSSATGELFFGEGSRLTVL.

This chain uses TRBV10-3 with TRBJ2-2; D gene ambiguous. The germline V and J ends were trimmed by 2 bases and 6 bases, with 13 bases remaining between them. Germline-derived CDR1 and CDR2 are ENHRY and SYGVKD. The length of the CDR3 is 15 residues. For the CDR3, the DNA is TGTGCCATCAGTGAGCGTGTGGACGCCTCCGGGGAGCTGTTTTTT. This gives the protein CAISERVDASGELFF.

The chain is built from TRBV30 and TRBJ2-1, with D perhaps TRBD2 (6 bases). This CDR3 region has 11 residues. Germline assignment: CDR1 GTSNPN and CDR2 SVGIG (reference sequence). This CDR3 is CVGGAVNEQFF. The CDR3 DNA sequence: TGTGTCGGGGGAGCTGTCAATGAGCAGTTCTTC.

The chain recombines TRBV7-2 with TRBJ2-5, with D possibly being TRBD2 (5 bases). The CDR3 is 12 residues long. Germline V gives CDR1 SGHTA, CDR2 FQGNSA. V was trimmed by 1 base and J by 9 bases, leaving 9 bases between them. This CDR3 reads CASSLGGMSQYF. DNA of the CDR3: TGTGCCAGCAGCTTAGGAGGGATGTCCCAGTACTTC.

This clonotype appeared many times. The gene calls are TRBV7-2 and TRBJ2-1; the D gene could be TRBD1 or TRBD2 (5 bases each). Germline values: CDR1 SGHTA, CDR2 FQGNSA. Deletions cut 4 bases from V and 5 bases from J, with 15 bases between. This CDR3 is built from 15 residues. This chain's CDR3 is CASSSQGTGHNEQFF. CDR3 nucleotides: TGTGCCAGCAGCTCCCAAGGGACGGGTCACAATGAGCAGTTCTTC.

CDR3 residues: CASSPSNNSPLHF. CDR3 DNA sequence: TGCGCCAGCAGCCCCAGCAACAATTCACCCCTCCACTTT. The chain couples TRBV5-1 to TRBJ1-6; D gene unclear. The germline CDR1 and CDR2 sequences are SGHRS and YFSETQ. The CDR3 is made up of 13 amino acids. The germline V and J ends were trimmed by 4 bases and 7 bases, with 9 bases remaining between them.